The T cell receptor beta chain under discussion was sequenced for a study of blood T cell repertoires in COVID-19. Sequencing was performed with immunoSEQ multiplex PCR; in TCRdb, only in-frame clones are kept and a portion is missing. The table records 200,000 to 250,000 clones, around nine tenths of them present only once. This clone has more than one count but fewer than ten. This CDR3 is 13 amino acids long. The germline V and J ends were trimmed by 8 bases and 2 bases, with 11 bases remaining between them. CDR1 and CDR2 from the germline V gene are WNHNN and SYGVQD (reference sequence). This rearrangement joins TRBV10-1 to TRBJ2-3; perhaps TRBD2 as D (6 bases). Sequencing was carried out using PBMCs or T cells enriched from blood (not recorded which). The receptor was isolated from a woman younger than 45 who had been exposed to COVID-19. DNA of the CDR3: TGCGCCAGCGCCGGGACTTACACAGATACGCAGTATTTT. This codes for CASAGTYTDTQYF.